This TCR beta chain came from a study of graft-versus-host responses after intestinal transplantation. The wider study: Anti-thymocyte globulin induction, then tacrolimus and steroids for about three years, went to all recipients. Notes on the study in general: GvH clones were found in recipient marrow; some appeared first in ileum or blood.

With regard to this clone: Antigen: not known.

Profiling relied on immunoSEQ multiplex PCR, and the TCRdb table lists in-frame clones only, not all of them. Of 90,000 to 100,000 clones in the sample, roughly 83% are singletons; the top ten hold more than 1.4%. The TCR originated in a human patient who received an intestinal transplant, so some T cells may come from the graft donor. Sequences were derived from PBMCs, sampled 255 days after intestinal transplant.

The CDR3 bases are TGCGCCAGCGCCAGGGATGTAACCGAGCAGTACTTC. Encoded protein: CASARDVTEQYF. The chain employs TRBV5-1 and TRBJ2-5; TRBD1 might be the D (5 bases). TRBJ2-7 matches the DNA end more closely, so the J call is doubtful. The CDR3 has 12 amino acids. Germline V gene sequence: CDR1 SGHRS, CDR2 YFSETQ.